The clone carrying this T cell receptor beta chain appeared many times. The data belong to a study of T cells after yellow fever vaccination. This CDR3 is built from 15 residues. The V gene lost 5 bases and the J gene lost 10 bases, with 24 bases spanning the gap. Germline-derived CDR1 and CDR2 are DFQATT and SNEGSKA (reference sequence). TCRdb independently ran MiXCR on the 5' RACE reads; one entry per CDR3 protein. There are over 110,000 distinct CDR3 sequences in the sample; 7.7% occur only once, and less than 0.95% lies in the top ten. This receptor was taken from a man aged 25-45 years who received the YFV17D yellow fever vaccine. The V gene is TRBV20-1, the J gene TRBJ2-1, with D tentatively TRBD1 or TRBD2 (5 bases each). The starting material was CD4+ T cells sorted from PBMCs, obtained 5 days after the yellow fever booster vaccination. In DNA, the CDR3 is TGCAGTGCTCCTCCCCCGGGGCTGCCCTGGGGGGAGCAGTTCTTC. Protein: CSAPPPGLPWGEQFF.